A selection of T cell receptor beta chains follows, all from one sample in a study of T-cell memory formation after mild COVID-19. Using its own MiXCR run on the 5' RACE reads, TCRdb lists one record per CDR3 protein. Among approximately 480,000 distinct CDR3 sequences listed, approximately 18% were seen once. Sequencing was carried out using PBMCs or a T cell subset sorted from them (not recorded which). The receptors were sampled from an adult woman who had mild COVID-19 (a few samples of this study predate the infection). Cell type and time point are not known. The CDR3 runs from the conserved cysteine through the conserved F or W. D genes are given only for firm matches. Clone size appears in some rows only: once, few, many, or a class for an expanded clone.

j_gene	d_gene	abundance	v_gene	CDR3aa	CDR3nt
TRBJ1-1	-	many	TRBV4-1	CASSPGTGTDTEAFF	TGCGCCAGCAGCCCCGGGACGGGGACTGACACTGAAGCTTTCTTT
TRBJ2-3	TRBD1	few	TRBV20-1	CSARDLAPGTGSTDTQYF	TGCAGTGCTAGAGATCTCGCCCCCGGGACAGGGAGCACAGATACGCAGTATTTT
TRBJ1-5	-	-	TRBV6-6	CASSNGGGRQPQHF	TGTGCCAGCAGCAACGGGGGGGGCCGACAGCCCCAGCATTTT
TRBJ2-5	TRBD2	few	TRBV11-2	CASSFWLAGGEGTQYF	TGTGCCAGCAGCTTTTGGCTAGCGGGGGGGGAAGGGACCCAGTACTTC
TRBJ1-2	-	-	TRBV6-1	CASSESRGSFAGYTF	TGTGCCAGCAGTGAATCGCGAGGGTCTTTCGCTGGCTACACCTTC
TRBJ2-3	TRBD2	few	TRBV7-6	CASSRGLVSTDTQYF	TGTGCCAGCAGCCGAGGACTAGTCAGCACAGATACGCAGTATTTT
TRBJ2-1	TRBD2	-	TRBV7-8	CASSLAPTSGGADEQFF	TGTGCCAGCAGCTTAGCGCCGACTAGCGGGGGGGCGGATGAGCAGTTCTTC
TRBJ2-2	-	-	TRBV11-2	CASSSSYRGANTGELFF	TGTGCCAGCAGCTCCTCATACAGAGGCGCGAACACCGGGGAGCTGTTTTTT
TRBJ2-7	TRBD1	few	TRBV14	CASSAWDRAYEQYF	TGTGCCAGCAGCGCCTGGGACAGGGCCTACGAGCAGTACTTC
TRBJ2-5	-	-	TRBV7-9	CASSLVLGLTKETQYF	TGTGCCAGCAGCTTAGTTCTAGGACTTACTAAAGAGACCCAGTACTTC
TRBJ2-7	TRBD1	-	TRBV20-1	CSAARDRGLYEQYF	TGCAGTGCTGCCCGCGACAGGGGGCTCTACGAGCAGTACTTC
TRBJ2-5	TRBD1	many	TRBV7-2	CASSLPPLKDRTRQETQYF	TGTGCCAGCAGCTTACCCCCCCTTAAGGACAGGACTCGACAAGAGACCCAGTACTTC
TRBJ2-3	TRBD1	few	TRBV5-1	CASSQRQGHDTDTQYF	TGCGCCAGCAGCCAGAGACAGGGTCATGACACAGATACGCAGTATTTT
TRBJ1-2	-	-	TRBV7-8	CASSSPSDRANYGYTF	TGTGCCAGCAGCTCCCCCTCTGATAGGGCTAACTATGGCTACACCTTC
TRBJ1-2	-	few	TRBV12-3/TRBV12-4	CASSPQTAAMTNYGYTF	TGTGCCAGCAGTCCGCAGACAGCCGCCATGACTAACTATGGCTACACCTTC
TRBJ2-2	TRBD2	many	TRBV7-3	CASSLTAGSPRLAGGPPTGELFF	TGTGCCAGCAGCTTAACGGCGGGCAGCCCTCGACTAGCGGGAGGGCCTCCAACCGGGGAGCTGTTTTTT
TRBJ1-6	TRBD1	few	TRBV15	CATSRDLGQGHNSPLHF	TGTGCCACCAGCAGAGATCTGGGACAGGGTCATAATTCACCCCTCCACTTT
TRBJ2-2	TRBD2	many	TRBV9	CASSVGNSGTFNTGELFF	TGTGCCAGCAGCGTCGGTAATAGCGGGACCTTTAACACCGGGGAGCTGTTTTTT
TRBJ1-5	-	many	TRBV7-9	CASSAGNQPQHF	TGTGCCAGCTCTGCAGGGAATCAGCCCCAGCATTTT
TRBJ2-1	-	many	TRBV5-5	CASSSGDLRFSYNEQFF	TGTGCCAGCAGCTCTGGGGACCTGCGTTTTTCCTACAATGAGCAGTTCTTC
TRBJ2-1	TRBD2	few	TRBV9	CASSISSGRAEVKSYNEQFF	TGTGCCAGCAGCATCTCTAGCGGGAGGGCCGAGGTGAAATCCTACAATGAGCAGTTCTTC
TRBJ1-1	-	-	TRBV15	CATSRDYGNTEAFF	TGTGCCACCAGCAGAGATTACGGGAACACTGAAGCTTTCTTT
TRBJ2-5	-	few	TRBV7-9	CASSPPDGQETQYF	TGTGCCAGCAGCCCACCGGACGGCCAAGAGACCCAGTACTTC
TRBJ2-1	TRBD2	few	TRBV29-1	CSVEWGGRKNYNEQFF	TGCAGCGTTGAGTGGGGCGGGAGGAAGAACTACAATGAGCAGTTCTTC
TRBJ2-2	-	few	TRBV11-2	CASSPHNGELFF	TGTGCCAGCAGCCCCCATAACGGGGAGCTGTTTTTT
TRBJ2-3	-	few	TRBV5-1	CASSFTGTVHTDTQYF	TGCGCCAGCAGCTTTACCGGGACGGTGCACACAGATACGCAGTATTTT
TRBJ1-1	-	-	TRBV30	CAWSVWGRTEAFF	TGTGCCTGGAGTGTGTGGGGTCGGACTGAAGCTTTCTTT
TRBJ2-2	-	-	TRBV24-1	CATSDSRVSRTGELFF	TGTGCCACCAGTGATTCACGGGTCTCACGTACCGGGGAGCTGTTTTTT
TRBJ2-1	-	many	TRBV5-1	CASSQLAYNEQFF	TGCGCCAGCAGCCAGCTCGCCTACAATGAGCAGTTCTTC
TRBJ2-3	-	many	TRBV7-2	CASSFSESTDTQYF	TGTGCCAGCAGCTTTAGCGAAAGCACAGATACGCAGTATTTT
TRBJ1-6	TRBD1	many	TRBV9	CASSARVDRRNSPLHF	TGTGCCAGCAGCGCGAGGGTGGACAGGAGGAATTCACCCCTCCACTTT